The 10 T cell receptor beta chains below were found in one sample sequenced in a study of blood T cell repertoires in COVID-19. Produced via immunoSEQ multiplex PCR; TCRdb's table is partial and in-frame only. Of 250,000 to 350,000 clones listed, over 75% were seen once; the top ten hold roughly 0.94%. The sequencing input was peripheral blood. The receptors were gathered from a human donor with COVID-19, enrolled during active disease. The donor label of this sample is uncertain.

The chain joins TRBV11-2 to TRBJ1-4; no reliable D call. The length of the CDR3 is 17 residues. Trimming removed 0 bases at V and 7 bases at J, with 18 bases between. Germline V gives CDR1 SGHAT, CDR2 FQNNGV. The CDR3 DNA reads TGTGCCAGCAGCTTAGATCGGATCGGGGAGAAAGGTGAAAAACTGTTTTTT. Its translation is CASSLDRIGEKGEKLFF.

This clone is a singleton in its sample. The V gene is TRBV3-1 (or the pseudogene TRBV3-2), the J gene TRBJ2-2, with 9 bases identical to TRBD1. Germline values: CDR1 LGHDT, CDR2 YNNKEL (reference sequence). With 4 bases clipped from V and 3 bases from J, the junction kept 3 bases outside the gene matches. CDR3 length: 15 residues. The CDR3 DNA follows: TGTGCCAGCAGCCGGGGGACAGGGTACACCGGGGAGCTGTTTTTT. It yields the protein CASSRGTGYTGELFF.

The table lists this clone with a count of one. The chain combines TRBV25-1 with TRBJ2-3; 8 positions match TRBD1. Trimming cost V 1 base and J 4 bases; bases outside gene matches: 7. The length of the CDR3 is 16 residues. The germline V gene has CDR1 MGHDK and CDR2 SYGVNS. The CDR3: CASSELGAGGSDTQYF. The CDR3 DNA reads as TGTGCCAGCAGTGAATTAGGGGCAGGGGGCTCAGATACGCAGTATTTT.

The chain recombines TRBV19 with TRBJ2-5, with 12 positions matching TRBD2. The CDR3 has 16 residues. In germline, CDR1 is LNHDA, CDR2 SQIVND (reference sequence). The junction had 10 bases not matched to a gene; V was cut back by 6 bases and J by 5 bases. The CDR3 loop reads CASRASGRALRETQYF. The DNA for the CDR3 is TGTGCCAGTAGGGCTAGCGGGAGGGCGTTGCGGGAGACCCAGTACTTC.

The chain recombines TRBV6-5 with TRBJ1-2, with D possibly matching TRBD1 (6 bases). From germline, CDR1 is MNHEY and CDR2 SVGAGI. This CDR3 is built from 15 residues. The ends were cut back, 6 bases at V and 0 bases at J, with 14 bases in the middle. CDR3 protein: CASSPRDITNYGYTF. The DNA for the CDR3 is TGTGCCAGCAGCCCGAGGGACATCACTAACTATGGCTACACCTTC.

This clone came up once. J is TRBJ1-6 and V is TRBV9; maybe TRBD1 (5 bases). The CDR3 contains 15 residues. The V gene's germline CDR1 is SGDLS and CDR2 YYNGEE. With 2 bases removed from V and 3 bases from J, the gap between germline ends came to 9 bases. Here the CDR3 reads CASSVTGDYNSPLHF. The CDR3 coding sequence is TGTGCCAGCAGCGTTACAGGAGACTATAATTCACCCCTCCACTTT.

The rearrangement joins TRBV7-8 to TRBJ2-2; TRBD1 matches 8 bases. Germline V CDR1 and CDR2: SGHVS, FQNEAQ. The CDR3 has 23 amino acids. V lost 5 bases, J lost 4 bases, and 30 bases stayed unmatched. The CDR3 protein is CASSPLGSVIQGQGRGITGELFF. CDR3 DNA sequence: TGTGCCAGCAGCCCCCTAGGGTCCGTGATTCAAGGACAGGGCCGAGGTATCACCGGGGAGCTGTTTTTT.

The table lists this clone with a few counts. This chain connects TRBV29-1 to TRBJ2-2, with a possible D match to TRBD1 (6 bases). The CDR3 sequence is 13 residues long. The V and J ends lost 7 bases and 4 bases respectively, with 13 bases between them. CDR1 SQVTM and CDR2 ANQGSEA come from the germline V gene. CDR3 region: CSARGGRTGELFF. Here the CDR3 DNA reads TGCAGCGCCAGAGGGGGACGCACCGGGGAGCTGTTTTTT.

The genes are TRBV18 and TRBJ2-2; D unresolved. From germline, CDR1 is KGHSH and CDR2 LQKENI. Trimming shortened V by 3 bases and J by 6 bases, and 11 bases separated the two germline ends. The CDR3 extends over 14 amino acids. The CDR3 bases are TGTGCCAGCTCACCCCTCTCTCAGGCCGGGGAGCTGTTTTTT. Its translation is CASSPLSQAGELFF.

J is TRBJ2-1 and V is TRBV4-3; D not certain. This CDR3 comprises 15 residues. The germline CDR1 and CDR2 sequences are LGHNA and YSLEER. Trimming left V 0 bases short and J 0 bases short, with 6 bases between. The CDR3: CASSQEQSSYNEQFF. CDR3 DNA sequence: TGCGCCAGCAGCCAAGAACAGAGCTCCTACAATGAGCAGTTCTTC.